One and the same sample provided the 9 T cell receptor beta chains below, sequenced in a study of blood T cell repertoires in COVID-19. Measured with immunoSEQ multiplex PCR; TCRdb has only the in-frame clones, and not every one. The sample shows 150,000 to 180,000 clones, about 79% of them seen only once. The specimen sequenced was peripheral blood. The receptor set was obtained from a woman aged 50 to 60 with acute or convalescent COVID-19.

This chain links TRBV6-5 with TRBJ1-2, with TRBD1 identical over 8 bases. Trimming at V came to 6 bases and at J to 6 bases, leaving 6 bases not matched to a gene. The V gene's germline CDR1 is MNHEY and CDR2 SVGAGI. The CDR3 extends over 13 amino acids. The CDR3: CASSRTGTNGYTF. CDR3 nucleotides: TGTGCCAGCAGCAGGACAGGGACTAATGGCTACACCTTC.

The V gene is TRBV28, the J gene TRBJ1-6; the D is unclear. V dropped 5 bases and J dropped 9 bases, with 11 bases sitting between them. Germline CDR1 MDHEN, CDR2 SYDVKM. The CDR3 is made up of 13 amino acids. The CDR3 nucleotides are TGTGCCAGCAGTGAGGGCAGACTTTCACCCCTCCACTTT. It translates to CASSEGRLSPLHF.

DNA for the CDR3: TGTGCCAGTAGTAATTATTACAGCACCGGGGAGCTGTTTTTT. It yields the protein CASSNYYSTGELFF. The V gene is TRBV19, the J gene TRBJ2-2; D uncertain. The CDR3 contains 14 residues. V lost 4 bases and J 4 bases, leaving 10 bases between the germline ends. Germline lookup yields CDR1 LNHDA and CDR2 SQIVND (reference sequence).

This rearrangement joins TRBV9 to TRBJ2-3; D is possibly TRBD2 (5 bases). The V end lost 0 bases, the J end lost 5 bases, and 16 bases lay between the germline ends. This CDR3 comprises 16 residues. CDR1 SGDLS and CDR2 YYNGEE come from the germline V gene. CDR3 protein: CASSVDGSSGGDTQYF. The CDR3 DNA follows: TGTGCCAGCAGCGTAGATGGGAGCTCTGGAGGAGATACGCAGTATTTT.

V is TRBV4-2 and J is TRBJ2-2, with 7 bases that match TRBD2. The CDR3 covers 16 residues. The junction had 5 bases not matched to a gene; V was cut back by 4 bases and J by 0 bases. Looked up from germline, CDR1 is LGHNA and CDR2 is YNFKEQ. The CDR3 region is CASSPERDANTGELFF. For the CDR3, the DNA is TGTGCCAGCAGCCCTGAGCGGGACGCGAACACCGGGGAGCTGTTTTTT.

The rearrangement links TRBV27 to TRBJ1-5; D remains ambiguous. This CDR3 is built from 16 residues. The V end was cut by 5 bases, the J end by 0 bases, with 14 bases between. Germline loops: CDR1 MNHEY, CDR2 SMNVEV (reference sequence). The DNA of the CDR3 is TGTGCCAGCAGTATGCGAACCCCTTATAGCAATCAGCCCCAGCATTTT. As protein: CASSMRTPYSNQPQHF.

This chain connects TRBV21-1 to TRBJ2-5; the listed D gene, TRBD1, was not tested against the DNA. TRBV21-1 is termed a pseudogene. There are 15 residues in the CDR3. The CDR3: CASSKGPNKQETQYF. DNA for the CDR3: TGTGCCAGCAGCAAAGGCCCGAACAAACAAGAGACCCAGTACTTC.

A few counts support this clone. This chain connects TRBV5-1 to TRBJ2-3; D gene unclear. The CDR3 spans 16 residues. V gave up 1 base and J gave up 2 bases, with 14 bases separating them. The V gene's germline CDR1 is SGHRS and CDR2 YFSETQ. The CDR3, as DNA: TGCGCCAGCAGCTTGTATGGAGAGCCCGTCACAGATACGCAGTATTTT. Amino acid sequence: CASSLYGEPVTDTQYF.

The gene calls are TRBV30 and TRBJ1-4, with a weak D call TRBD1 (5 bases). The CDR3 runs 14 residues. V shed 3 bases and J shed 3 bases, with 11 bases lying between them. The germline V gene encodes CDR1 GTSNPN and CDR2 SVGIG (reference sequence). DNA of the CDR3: TGTGCCTGGAGCACAGGCGATCCTAATGAAAAACTGTTTTTT. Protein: CAWSTGDPNEKLFF.